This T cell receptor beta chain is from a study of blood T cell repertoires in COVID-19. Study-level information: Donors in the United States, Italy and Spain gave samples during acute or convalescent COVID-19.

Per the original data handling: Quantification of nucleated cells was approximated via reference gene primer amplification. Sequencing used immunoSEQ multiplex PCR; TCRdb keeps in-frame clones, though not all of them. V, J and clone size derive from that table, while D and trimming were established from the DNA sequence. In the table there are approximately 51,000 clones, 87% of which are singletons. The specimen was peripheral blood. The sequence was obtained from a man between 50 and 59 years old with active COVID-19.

DNA for the CDR3: TGTGCCAGCAGCACCAGGGACAGGGGAATCGCCTACGAGCAGTACTTC. This translates into CASSTRDRGIAYEQYF. The chain links TRBV11-2 to TRBJ2-7; 10 nucleotides line up with TRBD1. Germline CDR1 reads SGHAT; CDR2 reads FQNNGV. V was clipped by 5 bases and J by 2 bases; unmatched bases: 9. The CDR3 has 16 residues.